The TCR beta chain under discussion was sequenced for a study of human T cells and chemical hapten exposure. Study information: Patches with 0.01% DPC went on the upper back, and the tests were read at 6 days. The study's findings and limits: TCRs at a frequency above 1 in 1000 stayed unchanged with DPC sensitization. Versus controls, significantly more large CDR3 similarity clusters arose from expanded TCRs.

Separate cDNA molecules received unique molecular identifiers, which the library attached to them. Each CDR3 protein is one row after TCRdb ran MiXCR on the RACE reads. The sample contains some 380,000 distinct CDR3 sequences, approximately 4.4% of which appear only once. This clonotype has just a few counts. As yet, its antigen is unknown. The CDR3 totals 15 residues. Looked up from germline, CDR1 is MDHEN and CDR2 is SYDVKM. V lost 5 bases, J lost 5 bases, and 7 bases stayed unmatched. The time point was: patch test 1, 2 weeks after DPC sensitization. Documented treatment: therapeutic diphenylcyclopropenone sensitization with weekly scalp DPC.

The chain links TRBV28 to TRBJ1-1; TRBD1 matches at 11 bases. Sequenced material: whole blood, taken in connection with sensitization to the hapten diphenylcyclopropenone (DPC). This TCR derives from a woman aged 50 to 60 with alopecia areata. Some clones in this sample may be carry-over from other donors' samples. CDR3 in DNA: TGTGCCAGCAGTCTCCCGGGACAGGGGGAAACTGAAGCTTTCTTT. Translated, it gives CASSLPGQGETEAFF. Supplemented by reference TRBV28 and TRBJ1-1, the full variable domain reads DVKVTQSSRYLVKRTGEKVFLECVQDMDHENMFWYRQDPGLGLRLIYFSYDVKMKEKGDIPEGYSVSREKKERFSLILESASTNQTSMYLCASSLPGQGETEAFFGQGTRLTVV.